Following are 2 T cell receptor beta chains from one sample sequenced in a study of control samples from healthy donors and cancer patients. Repertoires were generated with immunoSEQ multiplex PCR, while TCRdb's copy carries only in-frame clones and drops some. The sample has approximately 170,000 clones, roughly 90% seen once. The sample comprised blood. Source of these receptors: a woman in her fifties or sixties in good health.

This clone was counted a single time. The CDR3 sequence is CASTPDHEQFF. In DNA, the CDR3 is TGTGCCAGCACCCCGGACCATGAGCAGTTCTTC. V usage is TRBV25-1 and J usage is TRBJ2-1; D gene uncertain. Germline V gene sequence: CDR1 MGHDK, CDR2 SYGVNS. This CDR3 contains 11 residues. Trimming stripped 7 bases from V and 8 bases from J, with 9 bases between.

V is TRBV5-4 and J is TRBJ2-1, with TRBD1 matching over 9 bases. Trimming removed 4 bases from V and 6 bases from J; junction bases left unmatched: 8. The germline gives CDR1 SGHNT, CDR2 YYREEE (reference sequence). The length of the CDR3 is 15 residues. The CDR3 protein is CASSRPGQGTNEQFF. The CDR3 DNA is TGTGCCAGCAGCCGGCCGGGACAGGGCACCAATGAGCAGTTCTTC.